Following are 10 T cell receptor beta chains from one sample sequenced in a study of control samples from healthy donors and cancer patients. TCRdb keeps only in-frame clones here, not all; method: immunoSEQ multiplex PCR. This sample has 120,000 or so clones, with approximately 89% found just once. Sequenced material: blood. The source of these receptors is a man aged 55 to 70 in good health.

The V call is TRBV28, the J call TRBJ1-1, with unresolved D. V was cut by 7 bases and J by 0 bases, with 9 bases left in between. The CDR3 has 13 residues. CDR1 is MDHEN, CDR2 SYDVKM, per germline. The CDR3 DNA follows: TGTGCCAGCAAAGGAGGTATGAACACTGAAGCTTTCTTT. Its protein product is CASKGGMNTEAFF.

The CDR3 nucleotides are TGTGCCAGCAGTCGCGGGGGGACTAGCACAGATACGCAGTATTTT. It yields the protein CASSRGGTSTDTQYF. J is TRBJ2-3 and V is TRBV6-6; 8 positions match TRBD2. The germline V gene has CDR1 MNHNY and CDR2 SVGAGI (reference sequence). The CDR3 extends over 15 amino acids. The ends lost 5 bases at V and 0 bases at J; junction bases unmatched: 4.

The CDR3 DNA reads as TGTGCCAGCAGTTTCCTTCTTGGGAACACTGAAGCTTTCTTT. Translated, it gives CASSFLLGNTEAFF. The rearrangement uses TRBV28 and TRBJ1-1; D unresolved. Germline assignment: CDR1 MDHEN and CDR2 SYDVKM. V lost 3 bases and J lost 1, with 9 bases in between. This CDR3 spans 14 amino acids. Supplemented by reference TRBV28 and TRBJ1-1, the full variable domain reads DVKVTQSSRYLVKRTGEKVFLECVQDMDHENMFWYRQDPGLGLRLIYFSYDVKMKEKGDIPEGYSVSREKKERFSLILESASTNQTSMYLCASSFLLGNTEAFFGQGTRLTVV.

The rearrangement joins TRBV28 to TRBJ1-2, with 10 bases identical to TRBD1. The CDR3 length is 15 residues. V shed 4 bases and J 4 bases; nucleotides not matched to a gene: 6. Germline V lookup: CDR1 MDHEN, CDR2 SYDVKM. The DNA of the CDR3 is TGTGCCAGCAGTTCCGGACAGGGGGTATTCTATGGCTACACCTTC. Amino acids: CASSSGQGVFYGYTF.

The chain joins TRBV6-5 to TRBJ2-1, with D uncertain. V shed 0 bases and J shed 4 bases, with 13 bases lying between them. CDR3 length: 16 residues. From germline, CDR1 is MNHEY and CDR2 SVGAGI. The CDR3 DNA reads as TGTGCCAGCAGTTACTCCTGGCAGGATCTATACAATGAGCAGTTCTTC. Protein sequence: CASSYSWQDLYNEQFF.

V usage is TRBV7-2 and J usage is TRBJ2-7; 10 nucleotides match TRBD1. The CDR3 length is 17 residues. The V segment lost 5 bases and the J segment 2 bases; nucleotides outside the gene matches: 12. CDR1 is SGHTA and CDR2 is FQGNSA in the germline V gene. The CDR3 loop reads CASSPPVGDRGTYEQYF. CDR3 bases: TGTGCCAGCAGCCCCCCTGTGGGGGACAGGGGAACCTACGAGCAGTACTTC.

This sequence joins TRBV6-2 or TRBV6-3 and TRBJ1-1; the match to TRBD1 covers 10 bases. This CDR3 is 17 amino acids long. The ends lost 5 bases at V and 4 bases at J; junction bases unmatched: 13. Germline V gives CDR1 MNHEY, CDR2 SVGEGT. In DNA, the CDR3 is TGTGCCAGCAGTGCCCTCCGGGACAGGGGAGTATTCACTGAAGCTTTCTTT. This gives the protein CASSALRDRGVFTEAFF.

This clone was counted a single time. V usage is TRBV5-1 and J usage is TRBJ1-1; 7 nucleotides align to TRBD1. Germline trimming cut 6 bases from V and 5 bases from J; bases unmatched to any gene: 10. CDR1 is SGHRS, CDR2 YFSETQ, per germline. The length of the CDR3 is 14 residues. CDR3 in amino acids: CASKAGGVGTEAFF. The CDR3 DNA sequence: TGCGCCAGCAAAGCAGGGGGGGTCGGAACTGAAGCTTTCTTT.

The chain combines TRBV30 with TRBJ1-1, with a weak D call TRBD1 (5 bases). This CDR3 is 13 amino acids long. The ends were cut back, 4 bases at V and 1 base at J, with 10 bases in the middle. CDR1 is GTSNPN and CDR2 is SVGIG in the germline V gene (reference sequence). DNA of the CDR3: TGTGCCTGGAACCAGGGCCCGAACACTGAAGCTTTCTTT. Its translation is CAWNQGPNTEAFF. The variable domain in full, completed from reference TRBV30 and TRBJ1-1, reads SQTIHQWPATLVQPVGSPLSLECTVEGTSNPNLYWYRQAAGRGLQLLFYSVGIGQISSEVPQNLSASRPQDRQFILSSKKLLLSDSGFYLCAWNQGPNTEAFFGQGTRLTVV.

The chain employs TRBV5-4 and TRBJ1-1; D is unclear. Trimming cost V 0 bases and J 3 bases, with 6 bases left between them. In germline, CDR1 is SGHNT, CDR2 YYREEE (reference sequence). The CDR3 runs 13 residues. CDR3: CASSLDGDTEAFF. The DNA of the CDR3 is TGTGCCAGCAGCTTGGATGGGGACACTGAAGCTTTCTTT.